The 11 T cell receptor beta chains listed next were all sequenced from one sample in a study of blood T cell repertoires in COVID-19. TCRdb keeps only in-frame clones here, not all; method: immunoSEQ multiplex PCR. The sample shows about 200,000 clones, 80% to 90% of them seen only once. Sequences were obtained from peripheral blood. The receptors shown here come from a woman at least 80 years old with acute or convalescent COVID-19.

There are a few counts of this clone. The CDR3: CSVERQGDNTIYF. CDR3 DNA: TGCAGCGTTGAACGACAGGGCGACAACACCATATATTTT. The rearrangement links TRBV29-1 to TRBJ1-3, with 7 bases aligning to TRBD1. This CDR3 is built from 13 residues. The V gene's germline CDR1 is SQVTM and CDR2 ANQGSEA. J lost 7 bases, V lost 2 bases, and 5 bases had no gene match.

The genes are TRBV20-1 and TRBJ2-7, with TRBD2 identical over 8 bases. Unmatched junction bases numbered 0, after V lost 7 bases and J lost 1 base. The CDR3 has 11 residues. Germline V CDR1 and CDR2: DFQATT, SNEGSKA (reference sequence). CDR3: CSVAGSYEQYF. CDR3 nucleotides: TGCAGTGTAGCGGGGTCCTACGAGCAGTACTTC.

The chain couples TRBV7-2 to TRBJ1-3; D is unclear. Trimming cost V 2 bases and J 0 bases, with 11 bases left between them. The CDR3 spans 16 residues. Germline lookup yields CDR1 SGHTA and CDR2 FQGNSA. The CDR3 nucleotides read TGTGCCAGCAGCTTAACTATCGGGTTCTCTGGAAACACCATATATTTT. It encodes CASSLTIGFSGNTIYF.

The chain joins TRBV18 to TRBJ2-3, with TRBD2 identical over 12 bases. From germline, CDR1 is KGHSH and CDR2 LQKENI. Losses at the gene ends were 2 bases for V and 2 bases for J; bases not matched to a gene: 11. CDR3 size: 19 residues. In nucleotides, the CDR3 is TGTGCCAGCTCACCATCCCTAGCGGGAGGGCCATTGAACACAGATACGCAGTATTTT. Translated: CASSPSLAGGPLNTDTQYF.

This clone appeared once. The rearrangement joins TRBV7-2 to TRBJ1-1, with a possible D match to TRBD1 (6 bases). V gave up 5 bases and J gave up 4 bases, with 11 bases separating them. Per germline, CDR1 SGHTA and CDR2 FQGNSA. The CDR3 sequence is 13 residues long. CDR3 DNA: TGTGCCAGCAGCCCTACAGGGTCCACTGAAGCTTTCTTT. Residues: CASSPTGSTEAFF.

The J gene is TRBJ1-5, the V gene TRBV27, with D possibly TRBD1 on 5 matching bases. V gave up 2 bases and J gave up 3 bases, with 11 bases separating them. The germline gives CDR1 MNHEY, CDR2 SMNVEV (reference sequence). This CDR3 is 15 amino acids long. The chain's CDR3 is CASSLVGALNQPQHF. The CDR3 nucleotides are TGTGCCAGCAGTTTAGTAGGGGCCCTCAATCAGCCCCAGCATTTT.

This clone is a singleton in its sample. V is TRBV5-1 and J is TRBJ2-1; 7 bases are shared with TRBD1. The germline V gene has CDR1 SGHRS and CDR2 YFSETQ. J was trimmed by 5 bases and V by 0 bases; bases with no gene match: 8. CDR3 length: 16 amino acids. CDR3 region: CASSLDPPGQHNEQFF. As DNA, the CDR3 is TGCGCCAGCAGCTTGGATCCCCCGGGACAGCACAATGAGCAGTTCTTC.

A word on this clone: The same CDR3 also results from other DNA sequences found in this sample. The chain recombines TRBV12-3 or TRBV12-4 with TRBJ2-5; D perhaps matches TRBD1 (6 bases). CDR3 length: 13 amino acids. Trimming removed 6 bases from V and 2 bases from J, with 10 bases in between. The CDR3 loop is CASRLTGQETQYF. CDR3 bases: TGTGCCAGCAGACTAACAGGGCAAGAGACCCAGTACTTC.

The rearrangement uses TRBV27 and TRBJ1-2, with TRBD1 matching 8 bases. V shed 5 bases, J shed 2 bases, and the junction held 10 bases outside the gene matches. Germline values: CDR1 MNHEY, CDR2 SMNVEV (reference sequence). The CDR3 length is 16 residues. This chain's CDR3 is CASSRFQGARNYGYTF. DNA of the CDR3: TGTGCCAGCAGTCGATTTCAGGGGGCACGGAACTATGGCTACACCTTC.

This chain links TRBV15 with TRBJ1-2, with a tentative D call TRBD1 (5 bases). The CDR3 loop spans 13 amino acids. Between the trimmed V and J ends, which lost 0 bases and 9 bases, there was a span of 11 bases. Germline assignment: CDR1 LNHNV and CDR2 YYDKDF (reference sequence). CDR3 coding DNA: TGTGCCACCAGCAGAGAGAAGAGACAGAGCTACACCTTC. It specifies CATSREKRQSYTF.

The J gene is TRBJ2-1, the V gene TRBV24-1; 10 nucleotides line up with TRBD2. V was clipped by 6 bases and J by 6 bases; unmatched bases: 4. The germline V gene encodes CDR1 KGHDR and CDR2 SFDVKD. This CDR3 has 14 amino acids. In nucleotides, the CDR3 is TGTGCCACCAGTTCTAGCGGGAGAATCAATGAGCAGTTCTTC. Its protein is CATSSSGRINEQFF.